One T cell receptor beta chain is described in this entry. One end of the junction varies from germline; a read error may be responsible. Germline V CDR1 and CDR2: LGHDT, YNNKEL (reference sequence). CDR3 size: 14 residues. These data are taken from a study of blood T cell repertoires in COVID-19. Study as a whole: T cells, B-cell-depleted T cells, or PBMCs supplied cDNA or gDNA.

Method: immunoSEQ multiplex PCR; TCRdb's copy keeps in-frame clones and lacks some. In the table there are some 350,000 clones, 90% of which are singletons. The material sequenced was peripheral blood. The V gene is TRBV3-1 (or the pseudogene TRBV3-2), the J gene TRBJ2-5; D is perhaps TRBD1 (6 bases). This clonotype originated in a man younger than 35 with active or convalescent COVID-19. This CDR3 reads CASSEQGTRESQYF. DNA for the CDR3: TGTGCCAGCAGCGAACAGGGAACAAGAGAGTCCCAGTACTTC.